The 30 T cell receptor beta chains below come from one sample, sequenced in a study of shared clonotypes between healthy human individuals. CD45RO-negative, CCR7-positively selected cells formed the naive CD8 fraction, excluding terminally differentiated effector memory CD45RA+ cells. Some clones are missing from TCRdb's copy, which holds only in-frame ones; the method was immunoSEQ multiplex PCR. Of about 600,000 clones listed, roughly 98% are singletons. Sequencing used naive CD8+ T cells sorted from blood. Every receptor here comes from a man aged 25-45 years in good health.

The chain joins TRBV5-5 to TRBJ2-7, with 8 bases fitting TRBD1. From germline, CDR1 is SGHKS and CDR2 YYEKEE (reference sequence). CDR3 length: 15 amino acids. V was pared by 0 bases and J by 3 bases, with 5 bases of the junction left unmatched. The CDR3 DNA follows: TGTGCCAGCAGCTTGGTAGCAGGGGGCCTCTACGAGCAGTACTTC. Translating gives CASSLVAGGLYEQYF.

The rearrangement joins TRBV4-1 to TRBJ1-1, with D possibly being TRBD1 (5 bases). This CDR3 is 13 amino acids long. Trimming stripped 1 base from V and 10 bases from J, with 13 bases between. Germline CDR1 MGHRA, CDR2 YSYEKL. The DNA of the CDR3 is TGCGCCAGCAGCCAAGTCGGGAGCGGGGGAGCTTTCTTT. Its translation is CASSQVGSGGAFF.

The chain joins TRBV5-1 to TRBJ1-1; the D gene is possibly TRBD1 (5 bases). The CDR3 contains 14 residues. The V gene lost 1 base and the J gene lost 4 bases, with 11 bases spanning the gap. Looked up from germline, CDR1 is SGHRS and CDR2 is YFSETQ. CDR3 in amino acids: CASSLYGGRTEAFF. For the CDR3, the DNA is TGCGCCAGCAGCTTGTACGGGGGACGCACTGAAGCTTTCTTT.

The rearrangement links TRBV9 to TRBJ2-4, with D unresolved. V dropped 2 bases and J dropped 0 bases, with 12 bases sitting between them. Germline V gene lookup returns CDR1 SGDLS and CDR2 YYNGEE. CDR3 length: 16 residues. CDR3 residues: CASSVGVGIAKNIQYF. Written as DNA, the CDR3 is TGTGCCAGCAGCGTCGGAGTTGGTATAGCCAAAAACATTCAGTACTTC. The entire variable domain, with the rest obtained from reference TRBV9 and TRBJ2-4, is as follows: DSGVTQTPKHLITATGQRVTLRCSPRSGDLSVYWYQQSLDQGLQFLIQYYNGEERAKGNILERFSAQQFPDLHSELNLSSLELGDSALYFCASSVGVGIAKNIQYFGAGTRLSVL.

The rearrangement uses TRBV29-1 and TRBJ1-1; a weak D match, TRBD1 (6 bases). Trimming took 7 bases from V and 6 from J, leaving 24 bases between them. This CDR3 is 15 amino acids long. Germline V gives CDR1 SQVTM, CDR2 ANQGSEA. CDR3 DNA: TGCAGCGCTCTCTGGAGTTCGCAGGGGTTCGCTGAAGCTTTCTTT. Encoded protein: CSALWSSQGFAEAFF.

As DNA, the CDR3 is TGTGCCAGCATTAACGGACAGGGTGAGCAGTTCTTC. This codes for CASINGQGEQFF. The rearrangement links TRBV6-5 to TRBJ2-1; TRBD1 agrees at 8 bases. The CDR3 has 12 amino acids. V lost 7 bases, J lost 9 bases, and 5 bases stayed unmatched. Germline V gene lookup returns CDR1 MNHEY and CDR2 SVGAGI.

This chain joins TRBV28 and TRBJ1-5; 9 bases line up with TRBD1. Germline CDR1 reads MDHEN; CDR2 reads SYDVKM. The CDR3 has 14 amino acids. With 4 bases clipped from V and 4 bases from J, the junction kept 2 bases outside the gene matches. The CDR3 DNA reads TGTGCCAGCAGTTCGGGACAGGGTAATCAGCCCCAGCATTTT. Residues: CASSSGQGNQPQHF.

V gene TRBV6-5 combines with J gene TRBJ1-2, with 10 positions matching TRBD1. J gave up 6 bases and V 4 bases, and 11 bases lay outside the gene matches. The CDR3 spans 16 residues. Looked up from germline, CDR1 is MNHEY and CDR2 is SVGAGI. CDR3: CASSWGQGLYTDGYTF. Written as DNA, the CDR3 is TGTGCCAGCAGTTGGGGACAGGGGCTTTATACCGATGGCTACACCTTC.

This clone was seen a single time. This chain uses TRBV28 with TRBJ2-7, with D possibly TRBD2 on 6 matching bases. Trimming took 4 bases from V and 0 from J, leaving 16 bases between them. Germline V CDR1 and CDR2: MDHEN, SYDVKM. The CDR3 contains 16 residues. The CDR3 region has the DNA TGTGCCAGCAGTTCATCCTGGAGGGCCGCCTCCTACGAGCAGTACTTC. This translates into CASSSSWRAASYEQYF. Based on the CDR3 plus reference TRBV28 and TRBJ2-7, the full variable domain is DVKVTQSSRYLVKRTGEKVFLECVQDMDHENMFWYRQDPGLGLRLIYFSYDVKMKEKGDIPEGYSVSREKKERFSLILESASTNQTSMYLCASSSSWRAASYEQYFGPGTRLTVT.

This clone was recorded only once. V and J are TRBV29-1 and TRBJ2-7; D is undetermined. V lost 0 bases to trimming and J lost 2 bases, with 11 bases between them. Germline V gene data show CDR1 as SQVTM and CDR2 as ANQGSEA. The CDR3 sequence is 14 residues long. The CDR3 sequence: CSVEDRQVTYEQYF. Here the CDR3 DNA reads TGCAGCGTTGAAGATCGGCAGGTCACCTACGAGCAGTACTTC.

The genes are TRBV5-1 and TRBJ2-2, with D uncertain. Germline CDR1 and CDR2: SGHRS and YFSETQ. The CDR3 has 14 residues. Trimming pared 0 bases from V and 2 bases from J, leaving 5 bases between. CDR3 amino acids: CASSLASNTGELFF. The CDR3 DNA follows: TGCGCCAGCAGCTTGGCGTCTAACACCGGGGAGCTGTTTTTT. Full variable domain (remainder filled in from reference TRBV5-1 and TRBJ2-2): KAGVTQTPRYLIKTRGQQVTLSCSPISGHRSVSWYQQTPGQGLQFLFEYFSETQRNKGNFPGRFSGRQFSNSRSEMNVSTLELGDSALYLCASSLASNTGELFFGEGSRLTVL.

The V gene is TRBV2, the J gene TRBJ2-7, with 7 bases matching TRBD2. The CDR3 covers 15 residues. Germline CDR1 is SNHLY and CDR2 is FYNNEI. J lost 2 bases, V lost 6 bases, and 10 bases had no gene match. The CDR3 DNA follows: TGTGCCAGCAGGGACCGGGACTACAGAACCTACGAGCAGTACTTC. Its protein is CASRDRDYRTYEQYF. Full variable domain (missing parts from reference TRBV2 and TRBJ2-7): EPEVTQTPSHQVTQMGQEVILRCVPISNHLYFYWYRQILGQKVEFLVSFYNNEISEKSEIFDDQFSVERPDGSNFTLKIRSTKLEDSAMYFCASRDRDYRTYEQYFGPGTRLTVT.

The chain links TRBV27 to TRBJ2-1, with 11 bases identical to TRBD2. The CDR3 has 14 residues. Germline CDR1 reads MNHEY; CDR2 reads SMNVEV (reference sequence). V shed 6 bases, J shed 8 bases, and the junction held 6 bases outside the gene matches. In nucleotides, the CDR3 is TGTGCCAGCAGCTCTAGCGGGAGGATCTATGAGCAGTTCTTC. It encodes CASSSSGRIYEQFF.

The chain joins TRBV10-1 to TRBJ2-6; 10 bases align to TRBD2. V was pared by 1 base and J by 1 base, with 16 bases of the junction left unmatched. The CDR3 extends over 22 amino acids. In germline, CDR1 is WNHNN, CDR2 SYGVQD (reference sequence). The CDR3 is CASSEFGKALAGRVSGANVLTF. The CDR3 DNA is TGCGCCAGCAGTGAGTTTGGGAAGGCACTAGCGGGACGAGTATCTGGGGCCAACGTCCTGACTTTC.

The chain has TRBV9 and TRBJ2-3; 7 bases align to TRBD1. The germline V gene has CDR1 SGDLS and CDR2 YYNGEE. V lost 6 bases and J lost 2; bases outside the gene matches: 9. This CDR3 contains 15 residues. The DNA of the CDR3 is TGTGCCAGCATGTCGGAGACAGGGAACACAGATACGCAGTATTTT. Its translation is CASMSETGNTDTQYF.

This clone was counted a single time. CDR3 loop: CASSTGADRFGYTF. CDR3 nucleotide sequence: TGTGCCAGCAGCACCGGGGCGGATCGGTTTGGCTACACCTTC. This chain joins TRBV7-9 and TRBJ1-2; D perhaps matches TRBD1 (5 bases). V shed 5 bases and J shed 7 bases, with 17 bases lying between them. The CDR3 covers 14 residues. Germline loops: CDR1 SEHNR, CDR2 FQNEAQ (reference sequence).

The chain couples TRBV9 to TRBJ2-7, with D possibly being TRBD1 (6 bases). Germline CDR1 is SGDLS and CDR2 is YYNGEE. V was pared by 2 bases and J by 2 bases, with 11 bases between. The CDR3 consists of 14 residues. The CDR3 DNA sequence: TGTGCCAGCAGCGTGGGGGACATGGCCTACGAGCAGTACTTC. Its translation: CASSVGDMAYEQYF.

This clone has only a few counts. In nucleotides, the CDR3 is TGTGCCATCGGAGCTGGGAGCTCCTACGAGCAGTACTTC. Its protein product is CAIGAGSSYEQYF. The V and J genes are TRBV10-3 and TRBJ2-7; a possible D gene is TRBD2 (5 bases). V dropped 8 bases and J dropped 0 bases, with 11 bases sitting between them. Germline V lookup: CDR1 ENHRY, CDR2 SYGVKD. The CDR3 is 13 residues long.

The chain is built from TRBV13 and TRBJ2-3, with 8 bases identical to TRBD1. J lost 1 base, V lost 1 base, and 4 bases had no gene match. Germline-derived CDR1 and CDR2 are PRHDT and FYEKMQ (reference sequence). This CDR3 comprises 16 residues. The DNA for the CDR3 is TGTGCCAGCAGCTTAGTCGGACAGGGCGGCACAGATACGCAGTATTTT. Residues: CASSLVGQGGTDTQYF.

This rearrangement joins TRBV13 to TRBJ2-5, with TRBD1 matching over 10 bases. Germline lookup yields CDR1 PRHDT and CDR2 FYEKMQ (reference sequence). V was clipped by 5 bases and J by 4 bases; unmatched bases: 4. CDR3 length equals 14 residues. CDR3 region: CASSPGQGPETQYF. The CDR3 DNA follows: TGTGCCAGCAGCCCGGGACAGGGGCCAGAGACCCAGTACTTC.

This chain connects TRBV4-1 to TRBJ2-3; 7 nucleotides line up with TRBD2. V was clipped by 2 bases and J by 3 bases; unmatched bases: 8. The CDR3 is 16 residues long. Germline V CDR1 and CDR2: MGHRA, YSYEKL. CDR3 protein: CASSQRSSGGTDTQYF. CDR3 in DNA: TGCGCCAGCAGCCAACGGTCTAGCGGAGGGACAGATACGCAGTATTTT.

The CDR3 loop is CASSYGRVGEQYF. In DNA form, the CDR3 reads TGTGCCAGCAGTTACGGGCGAGTCGGCGAGCAGTACTTC. This chain joins TRBV6-5 and TRBJ2-7, with unresolved D. Germline CDR1 and CDR2: MNHEY and SVGAGI. V lost 2 bases and J lost 6, with 11 bases in between. CDR3 length: 13 amino acids.

CDR3 coding DNA: TGTGCCAGCTCCCACCCGGGGGATGAGCAGTTCTTC. Its protein is CASSHPGDEQFF. V usage is TRBV28 and J usage is TRBJ2-1, with D perhaps TRBD2 (6 bases). Germline lookup yields CDR1 MDHEN and CDR2 SYDVKM. V shed 8 bases and J shed 8 bases, with 13 bases lying between them. This CDR3 has 12 amino acids.

V usage is TRBV14 and J usage is TRBJ1-1; the D gene is possibly TRBD1 (6 bases). The V end was cut by 2 bases, the J end by 3 bases, with 13 bases between. CDR1 SGHDN and CDR2 FVKESK come from the germline V gene. The CDR3 is 15 amino acids. CDR3: CASSQFMDSYTEAFF. The CDR3 nucleotides are TGTGCCAGCAGCCAATTTATGGACAGCTACACTGAAGCTTTCTTT.

V usage is TRBV7-6 and J usage is TRBJ2-1, with 10 bases fitting TRBD2. CDR3 size: 15 residues. Trimming at V came to 5 bases and at J to 3 bases, leaving 4 bases not matched to a gene. The germline CDR1 and CDR2 sequences are SGHVS and FNYEAQ. CDR3 sequence: CASSAGLADYNEQFF. DNA of the CDR3: TGTGCCAGCAGCGCAGGACTAGCGGACTACAATGAGCAGTTCTTC.

The chain employs TRBV15 and TRBJ2-7; no clear D. Trimming took 1 base from V and 2 from J, leaving 6 bases between them. Germline loops: CDR1 LNHNV, CDR2 YYDKDF (reference sequence). The CDR3 consists of 13 residues. In DNA form, the CDR3 reads TGTGCCACCAGCAGAGGAGGTACCTACGAGCAGTACTTC. Residues: CATSRGGTYEQYF.

The genes are TRBV4-1 and TRBJ2-1; D call uncertain. Looked up from germline, CDR1 is MGHRA and CDR2 is YSYEKL. The ends were cut back, 1 base at V and 7 bases at J, with 11 bases in the middle. This CDR3 has 14 residues. CDR3 in DNA: TGCGCCAGCAGCCAAGGTCCAGATGTGAATGAGCAGTTCTTC. Its protein product is CASSQGPDVNEQFF.

This chain uses TRBV11-1 with TRBJ2-7; 7 bases line up with TRBD1. The V segment lost 2 bases and the J segment 2 bases; nucleotides outside the gene matches: 6. The CDR3 loop spans 15 amino acids. Germline lookup yields CDR1 SGHAT and CDR2 FQDESV (reference sequence). CDR3 nucleotide sequence: TGTGCCAGCAGCTTACCGCGACAGGGAGCCTACGAGCAGTACTTC. It yields the protein CASSLPRQGAYEQYF.

This chain's CDR3 is CASSLSSGVSAYGYTF. The DNA of the CDR3 is TGTGCCAGCAGCTTGTCTTCCGGGGTATCGGCATATGGCTACACCTTC. J is TRBJ1-2 and V is TRBV5-4; D unclear. The V end lost 1 base, the J end lost 5 bases, and 18 bases lay between the germline ends. The CDR3 runs to 16 residues. Germline CDR1 SGHNT, CDR2 YYREEE (reference sequence).

The chain uses TRBV9 and TRBJ2-5; TRBD2 agrees at 9 bases. The CDR3 contains 14 residues. Per the germline V gene, CDR1 is SGDLS and CDR2 is YYNGEE. The V and J ends lost 3 bases and 2 bases, in that order; junction bases with no gene match: 2. The CDR3 spells CASSASGTQETQYF. CDR3 nucleotide sequence: TGTGCCAGCAGCGCTAGCGGGACACAAGAGACCCAGTACTTC.